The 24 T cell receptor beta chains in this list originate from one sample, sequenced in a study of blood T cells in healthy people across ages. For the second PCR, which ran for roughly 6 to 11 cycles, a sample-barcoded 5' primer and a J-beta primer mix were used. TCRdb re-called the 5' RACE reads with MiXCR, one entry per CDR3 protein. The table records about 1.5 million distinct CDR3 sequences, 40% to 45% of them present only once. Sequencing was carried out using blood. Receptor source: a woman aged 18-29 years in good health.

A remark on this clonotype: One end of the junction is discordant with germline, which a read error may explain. CDR3 in DNA: TGCACCAGCAGCCTTAGCGGGAGAAGGACCTACAATGAGCAGTTCTTC. This translates into CTSSLSGRRTYNEQFF. This chain links TRBV4-1 with TRBJ2-1, with 9 positions matching TRBD2. The CDR3 is made up of 16 amino acids. CDR1 is MGHRA and CDR2 is YSYEKL in the germline V gene.

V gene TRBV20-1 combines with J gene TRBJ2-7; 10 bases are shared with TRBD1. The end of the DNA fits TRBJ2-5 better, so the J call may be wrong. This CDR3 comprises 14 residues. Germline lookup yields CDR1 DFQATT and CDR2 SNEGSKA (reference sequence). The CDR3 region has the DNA TGCAGTGTGACAGGGGGCATCGGAGGGGAGACCCAGTACTTC. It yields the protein CSVTGGIGGETQYF.

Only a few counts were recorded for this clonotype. CDR3 nucleotides: TGCGCCAGCAGCCAATCCCCCCCCTCGGGGGTCGGTACGCAGTATTTT. Its protein product is CASSQSPPSGVGTQYF. The chain employs TRBV4-3 and TRBJ2-3, with D possibly being TRBD2 (6 bases). V lost 2 bases to trimming and J lost 8 bases, with 20 bases between them. Germline V lookup: CDR1 LGHNA, CDR2 YSLEER. The CDR3 is 16 residues long.

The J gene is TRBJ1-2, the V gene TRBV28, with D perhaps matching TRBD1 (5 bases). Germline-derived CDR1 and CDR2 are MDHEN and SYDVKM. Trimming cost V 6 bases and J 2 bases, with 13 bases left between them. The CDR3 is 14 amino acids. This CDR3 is CASSAGLLNYGYTF. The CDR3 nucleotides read TGTGCCAGCAGCGCGGGGCTCCTAAACTATGGCTACACCTTC.

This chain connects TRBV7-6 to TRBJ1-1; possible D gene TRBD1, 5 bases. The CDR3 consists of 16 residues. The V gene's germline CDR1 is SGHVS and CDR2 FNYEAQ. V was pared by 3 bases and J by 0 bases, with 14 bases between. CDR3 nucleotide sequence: TGTGCCAGCAGCTTGTATTCGGGGCAAATGAACACTGAAGCTTTCTTT. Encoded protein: CASSLYSGQMNTEAFF.

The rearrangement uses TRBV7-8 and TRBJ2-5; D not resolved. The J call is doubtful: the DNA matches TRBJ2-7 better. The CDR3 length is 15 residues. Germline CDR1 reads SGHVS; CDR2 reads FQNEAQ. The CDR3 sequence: CASSFGPFNDPEQYF. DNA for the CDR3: TGTGCCAGCAGCTTTGGGCCTTTTAACGATCCCGAGCAGTACTTC.

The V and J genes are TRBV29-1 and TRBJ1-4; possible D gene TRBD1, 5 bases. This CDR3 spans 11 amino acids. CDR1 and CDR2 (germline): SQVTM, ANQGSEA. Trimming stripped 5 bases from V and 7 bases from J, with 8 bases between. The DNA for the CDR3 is TGCAGCGTTCTCAGGGCTGAAAAACTGTTTTTT. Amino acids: CSVLRAEKLFF. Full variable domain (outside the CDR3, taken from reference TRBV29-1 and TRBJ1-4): SAVISQKPSRDICQRGTSLTIQCQVDSQVTMMFWYRQQPGQSLTLIATANQGSEATYESGFVIDKFPISRPNLTFSTLTVSNMSPEDSSIYLCSVLRAEKLFFGSGTQLSVL.

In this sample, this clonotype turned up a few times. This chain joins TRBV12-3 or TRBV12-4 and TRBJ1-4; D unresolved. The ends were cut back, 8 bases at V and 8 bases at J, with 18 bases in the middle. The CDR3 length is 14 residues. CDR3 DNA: TGTGCCAGCGCGTTGGGCGTAGGACGGGAAAAACTGTTTTTT. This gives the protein CASALGVGREKLFF.

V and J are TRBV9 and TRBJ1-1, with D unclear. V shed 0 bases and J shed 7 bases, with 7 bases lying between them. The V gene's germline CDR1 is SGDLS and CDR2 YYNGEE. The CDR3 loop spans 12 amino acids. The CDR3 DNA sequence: TGTGCCAGCAGCGTAGTGGACGGTGAAGCTTTCTTT. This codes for CASSVVDGEAFF.

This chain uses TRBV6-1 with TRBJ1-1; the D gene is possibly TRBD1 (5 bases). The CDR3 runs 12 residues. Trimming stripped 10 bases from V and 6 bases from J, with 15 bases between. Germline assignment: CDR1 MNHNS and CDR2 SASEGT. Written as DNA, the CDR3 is TGTGCCACTAGCGCAGGGTACGCTGAAGCTTTCTTT. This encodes CATSAGYAEAFF.

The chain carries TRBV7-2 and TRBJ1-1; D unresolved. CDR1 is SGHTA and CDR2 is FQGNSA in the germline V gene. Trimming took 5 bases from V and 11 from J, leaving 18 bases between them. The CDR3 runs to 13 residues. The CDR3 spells CASSRGVLRNAFF. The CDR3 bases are TGTGCCAGCAGCAGAGGTGTCTTACGGAACGCTTTCTTT.

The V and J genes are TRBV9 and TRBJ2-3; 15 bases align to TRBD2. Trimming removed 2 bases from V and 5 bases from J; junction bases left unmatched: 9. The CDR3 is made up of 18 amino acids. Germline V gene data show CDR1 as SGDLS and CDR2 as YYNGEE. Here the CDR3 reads CASSVGLAGGRRGDTQYF. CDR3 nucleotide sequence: TGTGCCAGCAGCGTTGGACTAGCGGGGGGGCGGCGGGGAGATACGCAGTATTTT.

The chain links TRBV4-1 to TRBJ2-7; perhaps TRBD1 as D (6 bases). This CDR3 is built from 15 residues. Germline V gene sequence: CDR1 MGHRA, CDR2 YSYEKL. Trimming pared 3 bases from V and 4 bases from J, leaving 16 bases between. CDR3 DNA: TGCGCCAGCAGCCACCTAGACAGGTTGTCATACGAGCAGTACTTC. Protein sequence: CASSHLDRLSYEQYF.

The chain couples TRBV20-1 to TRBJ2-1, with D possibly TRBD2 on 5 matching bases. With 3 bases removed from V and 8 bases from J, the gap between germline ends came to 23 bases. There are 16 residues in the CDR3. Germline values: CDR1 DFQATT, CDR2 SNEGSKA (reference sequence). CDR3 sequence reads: CSASLNKRALRDEQFF. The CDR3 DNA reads TGCAGTGCTAGCCTCAACAAGAGGGCGCTAAGGGATGAGCAGTTCTTC.

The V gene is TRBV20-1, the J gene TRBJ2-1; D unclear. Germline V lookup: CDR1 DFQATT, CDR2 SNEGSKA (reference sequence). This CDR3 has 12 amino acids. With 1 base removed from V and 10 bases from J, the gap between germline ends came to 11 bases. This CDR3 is CSARVTQVEQFF. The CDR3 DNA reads TGCAGTGCTAGAGTCACCCAGGTGGAGCAGTTCTTC.

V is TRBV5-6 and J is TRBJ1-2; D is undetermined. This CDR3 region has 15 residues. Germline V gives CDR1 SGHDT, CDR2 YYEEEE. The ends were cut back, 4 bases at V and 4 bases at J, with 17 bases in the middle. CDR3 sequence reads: CASSVGASRLYGYTF. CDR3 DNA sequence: TGTGCCAGCAGCGTGGGAGCTTCGCGGCTCTATGGCTACACCTTC. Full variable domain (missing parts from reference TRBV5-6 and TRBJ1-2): DAGVTQSPTHLIKTRGQQVTLRCSPKSGHDTVSWYQQALGQGPQFIFQYYEEEERQRGNFPDRFSGHQFPNYSSELNVNALLLGDSALYLCASSVGASRLYGYTFGSGTRLTVV.

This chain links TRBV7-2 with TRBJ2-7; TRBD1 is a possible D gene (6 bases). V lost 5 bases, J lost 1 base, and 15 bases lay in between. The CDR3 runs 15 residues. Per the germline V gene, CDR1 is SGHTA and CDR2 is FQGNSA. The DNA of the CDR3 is TGTGCCAGCAGCCCCGCGGACAGACTTTCCTACGAGCAGTACTTC. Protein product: CASSPADRLSYEQYF.

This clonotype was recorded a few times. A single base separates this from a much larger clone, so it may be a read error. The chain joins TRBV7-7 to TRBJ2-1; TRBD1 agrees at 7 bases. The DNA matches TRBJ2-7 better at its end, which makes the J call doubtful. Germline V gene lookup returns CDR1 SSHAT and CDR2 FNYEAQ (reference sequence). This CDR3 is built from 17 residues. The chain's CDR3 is CASSLATGVSSYNEQYF. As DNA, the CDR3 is TGTGCTAGCAGCCTTGCCACAGGGGTAAGCTCCTACAATGAGCAGTACTTC.

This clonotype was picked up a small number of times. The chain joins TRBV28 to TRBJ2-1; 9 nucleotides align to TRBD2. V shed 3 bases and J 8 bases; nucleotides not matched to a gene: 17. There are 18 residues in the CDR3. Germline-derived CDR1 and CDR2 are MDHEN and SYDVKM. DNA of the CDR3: TGTGCCAGCAGTTTCTCGCCCCTAGCGGGATTTCCCGAGGATGAGCAGTTCTTC. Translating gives CASSFSPLAGFPEDEQFF. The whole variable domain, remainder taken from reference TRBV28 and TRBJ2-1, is DVKVTQSSRYLVKRTGEKVFLECVQDMDHENMFWYRQDPGLGLRLIYFSYDVKMKEKGDIPEGYSVSREKKERFSLILESASTNQTSMYLCASSFSPLAGFPEDEQFFGPGTRLTVL.

The chain's CDR3 is CASSPSFGSNQPQHF. In DNA, the CDR3 is TGCGCCAGCAGCCCATCCTTTGGTAGCAATCAGCCCCAGCATTTT. The V gene is TRBV5-1, the J gene TRBJ1-5, with D hard to call. CDR3 size: 15 residues. Germline V CDR1 and CDR2: SGHRS, YFSETQ. V was clipped by 4 bases and J by 0 bases, with 11 bases between them.

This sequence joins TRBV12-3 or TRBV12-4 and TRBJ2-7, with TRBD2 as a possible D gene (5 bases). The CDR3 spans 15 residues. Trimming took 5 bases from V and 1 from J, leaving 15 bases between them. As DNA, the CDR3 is TGTGCCAGCAGTGATATAAACCGGGGATCCTACGAGCAGTACTTC. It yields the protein CASSDINRGSYEQYF.

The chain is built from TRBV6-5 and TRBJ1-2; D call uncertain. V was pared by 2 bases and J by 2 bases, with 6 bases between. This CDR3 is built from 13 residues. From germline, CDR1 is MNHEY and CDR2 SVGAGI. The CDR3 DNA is TGTGCCAGCAGTTACGCCCAGAACTATGGCTACACCTTC. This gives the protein CASSYAQNYGYTF.

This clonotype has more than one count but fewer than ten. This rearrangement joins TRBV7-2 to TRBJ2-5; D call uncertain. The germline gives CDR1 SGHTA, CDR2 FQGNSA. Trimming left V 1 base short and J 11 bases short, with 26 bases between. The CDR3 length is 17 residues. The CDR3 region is CASSLVALGSGNNEQYF. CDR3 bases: TGTGCCAGCAGCTTAGTAGCACTTGGGTCAGGAAACAATGAGCAGTACTTC. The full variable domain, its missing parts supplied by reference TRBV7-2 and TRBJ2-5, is GAGVSQSPSNKVTEKGKDVELRCDPISGHTALYWYRQSLGQGLEFLIYFQGNSAPDKSGLPSDRFSAERTGGSVSTLTIQRTQQEDSAVYLCASSLVALGSGNNEQYFGPGTRLLVL.

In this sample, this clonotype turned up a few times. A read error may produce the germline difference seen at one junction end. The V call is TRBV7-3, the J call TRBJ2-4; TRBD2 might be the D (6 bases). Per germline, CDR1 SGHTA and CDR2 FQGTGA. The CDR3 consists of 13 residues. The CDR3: CAGSLIPSDIQYF. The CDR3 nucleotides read TGTGCCGGCAGCTTAATCCCTAGCGACATTCAGTACTTC.